This T cell receptor beta chain was captured by sequencing in a study of STAT3 mutations in large granular lymphocyte leukemia. Study-level results: Every T-cell large granular lymphocyte leukemia patient had at least one immunodominant TCR beta clonotype. Differing intervals and regimens complicate linking therapy response to clone burden. No sample exists from the first appearance of each clone.

The protocol was immunoSEQ multiplex PCR, while the TCRdb copy is restricted to in-frame clones and leaves out a portion. The table has more than 9,000 clones, more than 70% seen once. The CDR3 runs to 14 residues. V dropped 4 bases and J dropped 4; count of bases not matched to a gene: 9. Germline V gives CDR1 GTSNPN, CDR2 SVGIG (reference sequence). To note about this clone: Its antigen is still unknown.

Specimen: peripheral blood mononuclear cells. The chain recombines TRBV30 with TRBJ2-5; 7 bases are a match to TRBD2. This receptor was obtained from a man in his 60s with T-cell large granular lymphocyte leukemia. Some clones in this sample may be carry-over from other donors' samples. CDR3: CAWMFGGSRETQYF. In DNA, the CDR3 is TGTGCCTGGATGTTCGGCGGGAGCCGAGAGACCCAGTACTTC.